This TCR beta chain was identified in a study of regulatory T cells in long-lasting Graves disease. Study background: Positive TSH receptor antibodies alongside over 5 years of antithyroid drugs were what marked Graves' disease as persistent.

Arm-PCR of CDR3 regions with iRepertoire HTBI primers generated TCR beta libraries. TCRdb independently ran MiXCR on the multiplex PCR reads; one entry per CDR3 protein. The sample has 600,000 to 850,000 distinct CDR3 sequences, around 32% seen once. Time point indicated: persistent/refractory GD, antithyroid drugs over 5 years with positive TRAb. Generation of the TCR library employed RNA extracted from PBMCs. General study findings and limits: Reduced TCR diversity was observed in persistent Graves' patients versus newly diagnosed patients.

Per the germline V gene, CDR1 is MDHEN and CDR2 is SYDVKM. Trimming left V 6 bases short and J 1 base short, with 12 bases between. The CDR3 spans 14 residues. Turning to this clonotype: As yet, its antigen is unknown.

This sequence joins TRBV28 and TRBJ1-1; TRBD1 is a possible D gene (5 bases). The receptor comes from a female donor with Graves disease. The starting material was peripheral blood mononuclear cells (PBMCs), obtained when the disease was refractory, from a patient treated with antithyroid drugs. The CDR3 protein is CASRTGTKNTEAFF. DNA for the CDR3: TGTGCCAGCAGGACCGGGACCAAGAACACTGAAGCTTTCTTT.